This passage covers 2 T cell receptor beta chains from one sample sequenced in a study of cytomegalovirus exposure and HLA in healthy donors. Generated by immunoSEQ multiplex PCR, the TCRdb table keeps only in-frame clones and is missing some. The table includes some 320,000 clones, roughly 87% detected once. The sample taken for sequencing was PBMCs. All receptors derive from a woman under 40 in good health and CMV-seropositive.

The CDR3 loop reads CASSRNWETQYF. For the CDR3, the DNA is TGCGCCAGCAGCCGAAATTGGGAGACCCAGTACTTC. This rearrangement joins TRBV5-1 to TRBJ2-5, with D uncertain. V was cut by 4 bases and J by 5 bases, with 9 bases left in between. CDR1 is SGHRS, CDR2 YFSETQ, per germline. The CDR3 spans 12 residues.

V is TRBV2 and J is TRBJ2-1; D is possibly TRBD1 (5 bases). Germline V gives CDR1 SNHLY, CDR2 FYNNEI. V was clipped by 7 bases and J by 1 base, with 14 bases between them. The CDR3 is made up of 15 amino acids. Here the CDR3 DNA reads TGTGCCAGCATTGGCAGGGAAGGTTCCTACAATGAGCAGTTCTTC. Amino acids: CASIGREGSYNEQFF.